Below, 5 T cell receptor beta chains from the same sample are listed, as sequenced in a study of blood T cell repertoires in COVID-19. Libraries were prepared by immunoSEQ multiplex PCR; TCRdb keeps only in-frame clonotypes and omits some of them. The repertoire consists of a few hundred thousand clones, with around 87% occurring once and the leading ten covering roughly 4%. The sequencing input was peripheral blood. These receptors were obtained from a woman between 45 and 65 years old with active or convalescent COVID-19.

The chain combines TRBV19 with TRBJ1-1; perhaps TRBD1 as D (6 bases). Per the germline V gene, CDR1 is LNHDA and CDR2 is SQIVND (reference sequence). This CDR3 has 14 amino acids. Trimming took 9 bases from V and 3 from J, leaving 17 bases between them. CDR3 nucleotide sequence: TGTGCCAGCCGCAGGGGAGAGGGCGACACTGAAGCTTTCTTT. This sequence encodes CASRRGEGDTEAFF.

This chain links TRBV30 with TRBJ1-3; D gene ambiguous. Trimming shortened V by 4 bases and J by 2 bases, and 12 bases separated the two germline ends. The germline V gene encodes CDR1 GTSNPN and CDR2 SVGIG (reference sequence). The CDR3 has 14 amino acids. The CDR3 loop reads CAWTPRRAGNTIYF. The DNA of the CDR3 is TGTGCCTGGACTCCAAGGAGGGCTGGAAACACCATATATTTT.

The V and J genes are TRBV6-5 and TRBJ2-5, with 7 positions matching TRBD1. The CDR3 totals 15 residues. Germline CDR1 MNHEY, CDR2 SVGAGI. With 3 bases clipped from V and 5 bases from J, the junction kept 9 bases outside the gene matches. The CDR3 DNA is TGTGCCAGCAGTTATTCCGGGGTCAGGGGGGAGACCCAGTACTTC. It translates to CASSYSGVRGETQYF.

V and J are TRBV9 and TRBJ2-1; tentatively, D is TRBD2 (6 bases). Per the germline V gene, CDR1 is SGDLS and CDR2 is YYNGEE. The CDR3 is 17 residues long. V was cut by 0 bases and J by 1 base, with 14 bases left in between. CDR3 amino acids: CASSVETRRGSYNEQFF. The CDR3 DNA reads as TGTGCCAGCAGCGTAGAGACTAGAAGAGGGTCCTACAATGAGCAGTTCTTC.

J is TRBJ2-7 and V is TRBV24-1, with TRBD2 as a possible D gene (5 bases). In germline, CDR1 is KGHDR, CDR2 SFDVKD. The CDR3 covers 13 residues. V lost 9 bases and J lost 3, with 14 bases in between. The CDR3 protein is CATAAGGGYEQYF. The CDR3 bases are TGTGCCACCGCGGCTGGCGGAGGCTACGAGCAGTACTTC.